A selection of T cell receptor beta chains follows, all from one sample in a study of Ad26.COV2.S vaccination and SARS-CoV-2 variants. Clones were sequenced by immunoSEQ multiplex PCR, and TCRdb holds only the in-frame ones, with some missing. The profile shows some 340,000 clones, around four fifths of them singletons. The source was peripheral blood, collected in a trial of Ad26.COV2.S vaccine versus placebo. All receptors come from a person between 18 and 65 years old who received the Ad26.COV2.S COVID-19 vaccine or a placebo. Both conserved end residues are part of each CDR3. Expanded clones get a size class; other rows say once, few or many, or leave the size out.

J gene: TRBJ2-7; clone size: -; V gene: TRBV9; CDR3 protein: CASSGATGSPYEQYF
J gene: TRBJ2-5; clone size: -; V gene: TRBV5-8; CDR3 protein: CASSQRLAGFSYF
J gene: TRBJ2-7; clone size: once; V gene: TRBV7-8; CDR3 protein: CASSPQGAPYEQYF
J gene: TRBJ1-4; clone size: -; V gene: TRBV18; CDR3 protein: CASSPREGNEKLFF
J gene: TRBJ1-1; clone size: -; V gene: TRBV25-1; CDR3 protein: CASSESGQNTEAFF
J gene: TRBJ2-1; clone size: once; V gene: TRBV4-2; CDR3 protein: CASSQEASSYNEQFF
J gene: TRBJ1-5; clone size: once; V gene: TRBV7-9; CDR3 protein: CASSLGEETITQPQHF
J gene: TRBJ2-4; clone size: -; V gene: TRBV7-2; CDR3 protein: CASSFRDSTDIQYF
J gene: TRBJ1-1; clone size: few; V gene: TRBV3-1/TRBV3-2; CDR3 protein: CASSQEWARDTEAFF
J gene: TRBJ1-5; clone size: -; V gene: TRBV28; CDR3 protein: CASSSRQAGDQPQHF
J gene: TRBJ1-6; clone size: -; V gene: TRBV6-4; CDR3 protein: CASSEQAAANSPLHF
J gene: TRBJ2-7; clone size: once; V gene: TRBV6-1; CDR3 protein: CASSGIPGQGPLEQYF
J gene: TRBJ2-3; clone size: -; V gene: TRBV6-2/TRBV6-3; CDR3 protein: CASSITRQGIGTDTQYF
J gene: TRBJ1-1; clone size: -; V gene: TRBV18; CDR3 protein: CASSPSGQGMNTEAFF
J gene: TRBJ2-2; clone size: -; V gene: TRBV19; CDR3 protein: CASSPRAGGELFF
J gene: TRBJ2-3; clone size: once; V gene: TRBV19; CDR3 protein: CASQSARAGSDTQYF
J gene: TRBJ1-5; clone size: -; V gene: TRBV27; CDR3 protein: CASSCQPQHF
J gene: TRBJ2-7; clone size: -; V gene: TRBV11-2; CDR3 protein: CASSPSGGGQYF
J gene: TRBJ1-2; clone size: -; V gene: TRBV29-1; CDR3 protein: CSVDIMAPYGYTF
J gene: TRBJ2-7; clone size: -; V gene: TRBV3-1/TRBV3-2; CDR3 protein: CASSQTPGGSYEQYF
J gene: TRBJ2-7; clone size: once; V gene: TRBV5-1; CDR3 protein: CASSSGQGRPGQYF
J gene: TRBJ2-2; clone size: -; V gene: TRBV2; CDR3 protein: CASKEGPYPGELFF
J gene: TRBJ1-1; clone size: -; V gene: TRBV7-9; CDR3 protein: CASIPKDRGNTEAFF
J gene: TRBJ2-5; clone size: -; V gene: TRBV15; CDR3 protein: CATSRNPGLRGEETQYF
J gene: TRBJ1-1; clone size: -; V gene: TRBV7-9; CDR3 protein: CASSRDPGQGAAEAFF
J gene: TRBJ2-5; clone size: -; V gene: TRBV4-2; CDR3 protein: CASSQVSPASGGFQETQYF
J gene: TRBJ2-7; clone size: -; V gene: TRBV29-1; CDR3 protein: CSVRLAGTNEQYF
J gene: TRBJ2-1; clone size: -; V gene: TRBV9; CDR3 protein: CASSGASGRLSNEQFF
J gene: TRBJ2-3; clone size: -; V gene: TRBV7-2; CDR3 protein: CASSLVRGGTDTQYF
J gene: TRBJ1-5; clone size: -; V gene: TRBV18; CDR3 protein: CASSPDREQPQHF
J gene: TRBJ2-7; clone size: -; V gene: TRBV27; CDR3 protein: CASSQDWYYEQYF
J gene: TRBJ2-7; clone size: -; V gene: TRBV2; CDR3 protein: CATSGLAGRRDEQYF
J gene: TRBJ1-1; clone size: -; V gene: TRBV7-8; CDR3 protein: CASSLKPAQGMNGMNTEAFF
J gene: TRBJ1-5; clone size: -; V gene: TRBV5-1; CDR3 protein: CASSPDVAGPQHF
J gene: TRBJ1-1; clone size: -; V gene: TRBV14; CDR3 protein: CASSQQISGGRVF
J gene: TRBJ1-3; clone size: -; V gene: TRBV13; CDR3 protein: CASSLAGGAGNTIYF
J gene: TRBJ1-1; clone size: few; V gene: TRBV4-1; CDR3 protein: CASSQPLRNLNTEAFF
J gene: TRBJ2-1; clone size: once; V gene: TRBV6-1; CDR3 protein: CASSEAPRTGLNEQFF
J gene: TRBJ2-3; clone size: once; V gene: TRBV4-2; CDR3 protein: CASSTRASTDTQYF
J gene: TRBJ2-7; clone size: -; V gene: TRBV27; CDR3 protein: CASSPLGQGMYEQYF
J gene: TRBJ1-1; clone size: -; V gene: TRBV5-6; CDR3 protein: CASSFRGTPNTEAFF
J gene: TRBJ1-2; clone size: -; V gene: TRBV4-1; CDR3 protein: CASSPDRGDWNYGYTF
J gene: TRBJ2-7; clone size: -; V gene: TRBV6-6; CDR3 protein: CASSTDRGGSYEQYF
J gene: TRBJ2-1; clone size: -; V gene: TRBV5-1; CDR3 protein: CASSWESSAEQFF
J gene: TRBJ1-1; clone size: -; V gene: TRBV28; CDR3 protein: CASDRQGDTEAFF
J gene: TRBJ1-1; clone size: -; V gene: TRBV29-1; CDR3 protein: CSVGSNSNTEAFF
J gene: TRBJ1-1; clone size: -; V gene: TRBV29-1; CDR3 protein: CSVAQGSTEAFF
J gene: TRBJ1-5; clone size: -; V gene: TRBV12-3/TRBV12-4; CDR3 protein: CASSWGGGPQHF
J gene: TRBJ2-7; clone size: -; V gene: TRBV5-1; CDR3 protein: CASSLTPGPHYEQYF
J gene: TRBJ2-7; clone size: -; V gene: TRBV5-1; CDR3 protein: CASSPGTSESYEQYF
J gene: TRBJ1-5; clone size: -; V gene: TRBV2; CDR3 protein: CASGTPQHF
J gene: TRBJ2-1; clone size: -; V gene: TRBV6-7; CDR3 protein: CASSYGLIMSNEQFF
J gene: TRBJ1-3; clone size: -; V gene: TRBV6-5; CDR3 protein: CASKPAGSSGNTIYF
J gene: TRBJ2-1; clone size: -; V gene: TRBV7-3; CDR3 protein: CASSSPHGQRLAGAYNEQFF
J gene: TRBJ1-2; clone size: -; V gene: TRBV28; CDR3 protein: CASRTGVANYGYTF
J gene: TRBJ1-5; clone size: -; V gene: TRBV18; CDR3 protein: CASSRTNQPQHF